This T cell receptor beta chain was recorded in a study of molecular identifiers for immune sequencing clone quantification. General study results and limits: Barcodes shared by identical TCR molecules could lead to underestimated sizes of highly expanded clones.

Sorted inputs of about 17,000 to 1,100,000 cells, with 10%, 30% or 50% RNA, yielded naive CD8 libraries. Sorting was used to obtain naive CD8 T cells (CD8+CD4-CCR7+CD45RA+). V shed 0 bases and J shed 0 bases, with 10 bases lying between them. Per the germline V gene, CDR1 is SGHKS and CDR2 is YYEKEE (reference sequence). The CDR3 spans 15 residues. With listed TCR primers and previously described methods, bulk TCR libraries were prepared. TCRdb called the PCR reads again in MiXCR, with one record for every CDR3 protein. Of approximately 590,000 distinct CDR3 sequences in the sample, about 25% were seen once. This clonotype has ten or more counts. Antigen: not known.

This sequence was found in a human donor in good health. Some libraries in this study had Jurkat cell RNA spiked in. The sample comprised naive CD8+ T cells from blood, with Jurkat cell RNA spiked in. Subset in this sample: FACS-sorted CD8+CD4-CCR7+CD45RA+ naive T cells. The chain carries TRBV5-5 and TRBJ2-7, with D perhaps given as TRBD1 or TRBD2 (5 bases each). Here the CDR3 reads CASSLAWGSSYEQYF. As DNA, the CDR3 is TGTGCCAGCAGCTTGGCCTGGGGGAGCTCCTACGAGCAGTACTTC.